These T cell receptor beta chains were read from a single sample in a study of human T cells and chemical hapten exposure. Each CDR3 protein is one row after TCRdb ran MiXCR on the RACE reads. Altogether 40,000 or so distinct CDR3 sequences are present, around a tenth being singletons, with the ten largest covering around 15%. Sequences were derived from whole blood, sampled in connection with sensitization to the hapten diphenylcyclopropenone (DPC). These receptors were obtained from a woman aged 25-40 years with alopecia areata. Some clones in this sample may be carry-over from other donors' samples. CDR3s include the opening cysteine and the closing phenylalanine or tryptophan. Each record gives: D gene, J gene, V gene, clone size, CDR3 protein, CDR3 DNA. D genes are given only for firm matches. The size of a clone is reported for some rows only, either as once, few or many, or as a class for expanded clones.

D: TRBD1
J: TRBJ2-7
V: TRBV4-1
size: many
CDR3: CASSPSGTGGAYEQYF
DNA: TGCGCCAGCTCCCCTTCCGGGACAGGGGGGGCCTACGAGCAGTACTTC

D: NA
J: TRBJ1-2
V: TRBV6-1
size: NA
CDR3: CASSESRLYGYTF
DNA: TGTGCCAGCAGTGAATCGCGGTTATATGGCTACACCTTC

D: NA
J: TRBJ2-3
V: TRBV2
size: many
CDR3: CASDGTQGPDTQYF
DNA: TGTGCCAGCGACGGAACTCAAGGCCCAGATACGCAGTATTTT

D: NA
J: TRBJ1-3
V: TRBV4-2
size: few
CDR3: CASSQSTGTISGNTIYF
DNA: TGTGCCAGCAGCCAATCGACAGGAACCATCTCTGGAAACACCATATATTTT

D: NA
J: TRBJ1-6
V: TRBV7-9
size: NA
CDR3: CASSLEYNSPLHF
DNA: TGTGCCAGCAGCTTAGAGTATAATTCACCCCTCCACTTT

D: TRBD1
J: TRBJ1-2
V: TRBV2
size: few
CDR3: CASTGTVSLTNYGYTF
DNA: TGTGCCAGCACCGGGACAGTGAGCTTGACTAACTATGGCTACACCTTC

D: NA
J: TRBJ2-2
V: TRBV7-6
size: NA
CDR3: CASSLSDGELFF
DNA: TGTGCCAGCAGCTTGAGCGACGGGGAGCTGTTTTTT

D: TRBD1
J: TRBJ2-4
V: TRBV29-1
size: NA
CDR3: CSVEGDSRDQYF
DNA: TGCAGCGTTGAGGGGGACAGCCGGGATCAGTACTTC

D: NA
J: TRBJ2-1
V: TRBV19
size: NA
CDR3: CASSKTSSYNEQFF
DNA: TGTGCCAGTAGTAAGACTAGCTCCTACAATGAGCAGTTCTTC

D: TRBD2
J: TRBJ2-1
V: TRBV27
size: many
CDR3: CASRLRLAVYNEQFF
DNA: TGTGCCAGCAGATTGAGACTAGCGGTCTACAATGAGCAGTTCTTC

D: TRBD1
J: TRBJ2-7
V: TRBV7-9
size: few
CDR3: CASTAKDRVDDEQYF
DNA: TGTGCCAGCACCGCAAAGGACAGGGTCGACGACGAGCAGTACTTC

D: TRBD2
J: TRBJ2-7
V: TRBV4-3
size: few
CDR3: CASSQEWSGGGTYEQYF
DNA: TGCGCCAGCAGCCAAGAATGGAGCGGGGGGGGAACCTACGAGCAGTACTTC

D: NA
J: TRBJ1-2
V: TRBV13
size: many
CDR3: CASSSTETYGYTF
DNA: TGTGCCAGCAGCTCGACAGAGACCTATGGCTACACCTTC

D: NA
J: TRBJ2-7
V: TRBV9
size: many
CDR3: CASRRGRNYEQYF
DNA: TGTGCCAGCCGACGGGGTAGAAACTACGAGCAGTACTTC

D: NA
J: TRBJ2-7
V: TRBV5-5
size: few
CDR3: CASRKDGTYEQYF
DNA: TGTGCCAGCAGGAAGGACGGTACCTACGAGCAGTACTTC

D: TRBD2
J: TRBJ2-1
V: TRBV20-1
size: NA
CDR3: CSARVLGLAGPYNEQFF
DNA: TGCAGTGCTAGAGTTCTCGGACTAGCGGGACCCTACAATGAGCAGTTCTTC

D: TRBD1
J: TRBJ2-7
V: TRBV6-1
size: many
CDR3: CASSESLRGPYEQYF
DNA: TGTGCCAGCAGTGAAAGCCTGAGGGGGCCCTACGAGCAGTACTTC

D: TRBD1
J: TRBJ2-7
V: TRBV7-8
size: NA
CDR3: CASSLGGSGQGFNEQYF
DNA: TGTGCCAGCAGCTTAGGGGGGTCCGGACAGGGGTTCAACGAGCAGTACTTC

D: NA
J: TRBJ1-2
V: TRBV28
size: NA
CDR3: CVSSPLAYNYGYTF
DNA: TGTGTCAGCAGTCCCCTGGCGTATAACTATGGCTACACCTTC

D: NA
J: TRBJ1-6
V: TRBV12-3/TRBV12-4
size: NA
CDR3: CASSFKTTDNSPLHF
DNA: TGTGCCAGCAGTTTCAAGACGACTGATAATTCACCCCTCCACTTT

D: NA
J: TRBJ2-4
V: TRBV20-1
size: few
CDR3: CSAPDREAKNIQYF
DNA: TGCAGTGCCCCCGACCGGGAAGCCAAAAACATTCAGTACTTC

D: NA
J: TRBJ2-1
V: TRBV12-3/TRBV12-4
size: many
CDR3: CASSSGGEQFF
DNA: TGTGCCAGCAGCTCCGGGGGTGAGCAGTTCTTC

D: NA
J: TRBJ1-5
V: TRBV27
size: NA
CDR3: CASSFRNQPQHF
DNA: TGTGCCAGCAGTTTCCGAAATCAGCCCCAGCATTTT

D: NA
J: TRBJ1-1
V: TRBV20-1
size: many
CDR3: CSARSGRSVFTEAFF
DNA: TGCAGTGCTAGATCGGGGCGGAGTGTTTTCACTGAAGCTTTCTTT

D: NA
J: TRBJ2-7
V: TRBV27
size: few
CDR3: CASSFSPGGYEQYF
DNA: TGTGCCAGCAGTTTTTCTCCAGGTGGTTACGAGCAGTACTTC

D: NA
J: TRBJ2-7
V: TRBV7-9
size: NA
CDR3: CASTTMLGTNSYEQYF
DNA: TGTGCCAGCACCACCATGCTCGGGACAAATTCTTACGAGCAGTACTTC

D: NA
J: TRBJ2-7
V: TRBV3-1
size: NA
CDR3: CASSHRGSYEQYF
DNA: TGTGCCAGCAGCCACCGCGGTAGCTACGAGCAGTACTTC

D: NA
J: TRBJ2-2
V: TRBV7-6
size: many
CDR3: CASSLITGELFF
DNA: TGTGCCAGCAGCTTAATCACCGGGGAGCTGTTTTTT

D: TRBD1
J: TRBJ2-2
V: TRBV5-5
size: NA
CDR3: CASSFQGVAGELFF
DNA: TGTGCCAGCAGCTTCCAGGGGGTAGCCGGGGAGCTGTTTTTT

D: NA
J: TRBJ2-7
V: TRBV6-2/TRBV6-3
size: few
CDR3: CASSYGVSIHSYEQYF
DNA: TGTGCCAGCAGTTACGGGGTATCCATCCACTCCTACGAGCAGTACTTC

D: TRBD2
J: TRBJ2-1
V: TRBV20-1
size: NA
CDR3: CSARELAGAKGQFF
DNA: TGCAGTGCTAGAGAACTAGCGGGGGCGAAGGGGCAGTTCTTC

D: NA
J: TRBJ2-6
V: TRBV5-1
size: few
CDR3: CASGGSSGANVLTF
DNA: TGCGCCAGCGGGGGCAGCTCTGGGGCCAACGTCCTGACTTTC